The 28 T cell receptor beta chains in this list originate from one sample, sequenced in a study of radiotherapy plus CTLA-4 blockade in lung cancer. Clones were sequenced by immunoSEQ multiplex PCR, and TCRdb holds only the in-frame ones, with some missing. The sample carries approximately 72,000 clones, over 65% recorded once. Sequencing used peripheral blood, obtained from a patient treated with radiotherapy plus ipilimumab. Every receptor here comes from a human donor with non-small cell lung cancer who had a complete response to radiotherapy plus ipilimumab.

The chain couples TRBV27 to TRBJ2-7, with TRBD1 identical over 11 bases. Germline values: CDR1 MNHEY, CDR2 SMNVEV (reference sequence). The CDR3 has 16 amino acids. The trim removed 3 bases at V and 4 bases at J, leaving 8 bases unmatched. CDR3 residues: CASSFSAGTGGYEQYF. CDR3 sequence (DNA): TGTGCCAGCAGTTTCTCAGCCGGGACAGGGGGATACGAGCAGTACTTC.

This chain joins TRBV28 and TRBJ2-7; no clear D. CDR3 length: 13 amino acids. Germline CDR1 reads MDHEN; CDR2 reads SYDVKM. The V gene lost 2 bases and the J gene lost 3 bases, with 8 bases spanning the gap. The CDR3 protein is CASSLPQNYEQYF. The CDR3 DNA reads as TGTGCCAGCAGTTTACCCCAAAACTACGAGCAGTACTTC. Full variable domain (missing parts from reference TRBV28 and TRBJ2-7): DVKVTQSSRYLVKRTGEKVFLECVQDMDHENMFWYRQDPGLGLRLIYFSYDVKMKEKGDIPEGYSVSREKKERFSLILESASTNQTSMYLCASSLPQNYEQYFGPGTRLTVT.

This sequence joins TRBV4-1 and TRBJ1-1; unclear D gene. Germline-derived CDR1 and CDR2 are MGHRA and YSYEKL. V was trimmed by 8 bases and J by 1 base, leaving 14 bases between them. The CDR3 has 14 residues. The CDR3 DNA reads TGCGCCAGCCGGGATCGACGGAAGAACACTGAAGCTTTCTTT. Translated, it gives CASRDRRKNTEAFF.

This clone was picked up many times. Other DNA sequences of this sample code for an identical CDR3. The rearrangement uses TRBV19 and TRBJ2-7, with TRBD1 matching 7 bases. Germline assignment: CDR1 LNHDA and CDR2 SQIVND (reference sequence). The CDR3 is 15 amino acids. V shed 4 bases, J shed 0 bases, and the junction held 6 bases outside the gene matches. CDR3 in amino acids: CASSRQGAGSYEQYF. The CDR3 nucleotides are TGTGCCAGTAGTAGACAGGGCGCGGGCTCCTACGAGCAGTACTTC.

The chain recombines TRBV7-2 with TRBJ1-1, with D possibly being TRBD1 (5 bases). Germline lookup yields CDR1 SGHTA and CDR2 FQGNSA. Trimming took off 4 bases at V and 4 bases at J, with 16 bases between the two ends. The CDR3 loop spans 15 amino acids. CDR3: CASSSMGGKSTEAFF. Written as DNA, the CDR3 is TGTGCCAGCAGCTCAATGGGGGGAAAGAGCACTGAAGCTTTCTTT.

The chain has TRBV9 and TRBJ2-3; the D is unclear. The CDR3 is 12 amino acids. The germline V gene encodes CDR1 SGDLS and CDR2 YYNGEE. Trimming stripped 2 bases from V and 5 bases from J, with 6 bases between. In DNA, the CDR3 is TGTGCCAGCAGCGTTTCCGGAGATACGCAGTATTTT. Translating gives CASSVSGDTQYF.

The chain joins TRBV11-3 to TRBJ1-2; 12 nucleotides match TRBD1. V was clipped by 5 bases and J by 3 bases; unmatched bases: 13. The CDR3 covers 18 residues. The V gene's germline CDR1 is SGHNT and CDR2 YENEEA. This CDR3 is CASSVETGTGGFYYGYTF. CDR3 coding DNA: TGTGCCAGCAGCGTCGAGACCGGGACAGGGGGCTTTTACTATGGCTACACCTTC. Full variable domain (missing parts from reference TRBV11-3 and TRBJ1-2): EAGVVQSPRYKIIEKKQPVAFWCNPISGHNTLYWYLQNLGQGPELLIRYENEEAVDDSQLPKDRFSAERLKGVDSTLKIQPAELGDSAVYLCASSVETGTGGFYYGYTFGSGTRLTVV.

The V call is TRBV5-1, the J call TRBJ1-1; D uncertain. In germline, CDR1 is SGHRS, CDR2 YFSETQ. The CDR3 consists of 15 residues. V gave up 4 bases and J gave up 1 base, with 14 bases separating them. Here the CDR3 reads CASSLEGGKNTEAFF. The CDR3 nucleotides read TGCGCCAGCAGCCTCGAAGGAGGGAAGAACACTGAAGCTTTCTTT. Using reference TRBV5-1 and TRBJ1-1 for the parts outside the CDR3, the full variable domain is KAGVTQTPRYLIKTRGQQVTLSCSPISGHRSVSWYQQTPGQGLQFLFEYFSETQRNKGNFPGRFSGRQFSNSRSEMNVSTLELGDSALYLCASSLEGGKNTEAFFGQGTRLTVV.

The chain carries TRBV18 and TRBJ1-1, with 8 bases lining up with TRBD1. The CDR3 consists of 15 residues. Germline values: CDR1 KGHSH, CDR2 LQKENI. Losses at the gene ends were 3 bases for V and 3 bases for J; bases not matched to a gene: 6. DNA of the CDR3: TGTGCCAGCTCACCTTATCAGGGGGCGGACACTGAAGCTTTCTTT. This codes for CASSPYQGADTEAFF.

V usage is TRBV5-8 and J usage is TRBJ2-7; 8 bases are shared with TRBD1. After removal of 1 base from V and 12 bases from J, the junction contained 9 bases not matched to a gene. This CDR3 region has 13 residues. CDR1 SGHTS and CDR2 YDEGEE come from the germline V gene. The CDR3 DNA is TGTGCCAGCAGCTTGCCTATCGGACAGGGCATGTACGTC. Its translation: CASSLPIGQGMYV.

V is TRBV30 and J is TRBJ1-1, with 7 bases identical to TRBD1. The CDR3 totals 13 residues. Germline loops: CDR1 GTSNPN, CDR2 SVGIG (reference sequence). The V and J ends lost 3 bases and 0 bases, in that order; junction bases with no gene match: 1. In DNA form, the CDR3 reads TGTGCCTGGAGAGGGGGCATGAACACTGAAGCTTTCTTT. Translating it yields CAWRGGMNTEAFF.

The chain combines TRBV28 with TRBJ1-2; TRBD1 might be the D (5 bases). The germline V gene encodes CDR1 MDHEN and CDR2 SYDVKM. V gave up 2 bases and J gave up 4 bases, with 14 bases separating them. The CDR3 sequence is 15 residues long. CDR3 residues: CASSLAGQSSYGYTF. The CDR3 DNA follows: TGTGCCAGCAGTTTAGCCGGACAATCCTCCTATGGCTACACCTTC.

The J gene is TRBJ1-1, the V gene TRBV11-2; D gene unclear. CDR1 is SGHAT and CDR2 is FQNNGV in the germline V gene. The CDR3 is 15 amino acids. Trimming shortened V by 5 bases and J by 1 base, and 14 bases separated the two germline ends. Written as DNA, the CDR3 is TGTGCCAGCAGCCAGTCGGCCGGCGGGAACACTGAAGCTTTCTTT. Its protein product is CASSQSAGGNTEAFF.

This chain connects TRBV4-1 to TRBJ2-7, with D maybe TRBD2 (5 bases). Germline CDR1 and CDR2: MGHRA and YSYEKL. V was cut by 4 bases and J by 3 bases, with 19 bases left in between. The CDR3 sequence is 16 residues long. The CDR3 DNA is TGCGCCAGCAGCCTAAGTGTGGACTCACGATTCTACGAGCAGTACGTC. Protein product: CASSLSVDSRFYEQYV.

This chain links TRBV27 with TRBJ1-2; tentative D call: TRBD1 (6 bases). With 4 bases removed from V and 4 bases from J, the gap between germline ends came to 13 bases. The CDR3 is made up of 14 amino acids. Germline V CDR1 and CDR2: MNHEY, SMNVEV (reference sequence). The CDR3 DNA reads as TGTGCCAGCAGTTGGGGGGCGGAAGCCTATGGCTACACCTTC. Translated: CASSWGAEAYGYTF.

The chain has TRBV7-2 and TRBJ2-1; possibly TRBD2 for D (5 bases). Germline V gene lookup returns CDR1 SGHTA and CDR2 FQGNSA. The V and J ends lost 5 bases and 3 bases respectively, with 17 bases between them. The length of the CDR3 is 16 residues. The CDR3 DNA follows: TGTGCCAGCAGCCCCCGGACTGCCCGTATCTACAATGAGCAGTTCTTC. Translation: CASSPRTARIYNEQFF.

This rearrangement joins TRBV18 to TRBJ1-1, with D hard to call. The CDR3 covers 16 residues. Germline loops: CDR1 KGHSH, CDR2 LQKENI. Between the trimmed V and J ends, which lost 3 bases and 5 bases, there was a span of 19 bases. CDR3 residues: CASSPLGNWGSTEAFF. DNA for the CDR3: TGTGCCAGCTCACCCCTAGGGAACTGGGGTAGTACTGAAGCTTTCTTT.

J is TRBJ1-2 and V is TRBV6-1; the D gene is possibly TRBD1 (5 bases). CDR3 length: 14 residues. The V and J ends lost 5 bases and 0 bases respectively, with 10 bases between them. Germline CDR1 and CDR2: MNHNS and SASEGT. DNA for the CDR3: TGTGCCAGCAGTAGGGGAGACTCTAACTATGGCTACACCTTC. As protein: CASSRGDSNYGYTF.

This clone was seen only a few times. Additional DNA sequences in this sample encode the identical CDR3. This sequence joins TRBV18 and TRBJ1-4; D is unresolved. Germline V CDR1 and CDR2: KGHSH, LQKENI. The CDR3 runs to 13 residues. V was cut by 2 bases and J by 6 bases, with 7 bases left in between. CDR3 DNA: TGTGCCAGCTCACCAGGGAATGATGAAAAACTGTTTTTT. This translates into CASSPGNDEKLFF.

In its sample, this clone is medium-sized. The chain couples TRBV7-9 to TRBJ2-7, with 8 bases matching TRBD1. Germline V gene data show CDR1 as SEHNR and CDR2 as FQNEAQ (reference sequence). CDR3 length equals 14 residues. With 4 bases clipped from V and 2 bases from J, the junction kept 4 bases outside the gene matches. The CDR3 region is CASSWTGQAYEQYF. For the CDR3, the DNA is TGTGCCAGCAGCTGGACAGGGCAGGCCTACGAGCAGTACTTC.

The V gene is TRBV19, the J gene TRBJ1-4, with TRBD1 matching over 7 bases. This CDR3 spans 14 amino acids. J was trimmed by 8 bases and V by 3 bases; bases with no gene match: 6. Germline CDR1 is LNHDA and CDR2 is SQIVND (reference sequence). In DNA, the CDR3 is TGTGCCAGTAGTATGAGACAGGGCGGGGAAAAACTGTTTTTT. Its protein product is CASSMRQGGEKLFF.

V usage is TRBV30 and J usage is TRBJ2-7; D possibly uses TRBD1 or TRBD2 (6 bases each). V lost 2 bases and J 2 bases, leaving 16 bases between the germline ends. Germline loops: CDR1 GTSNPN, CDR2 SVGIG (reference sequence). This CDR3 has 15 residues. The CDR3 region has the DNA TGTGCCTGGAGTAAGACAGGAGGGAAAGCCTACGAGCAGTACTTC. This codes for CAWSKTGGKAYEQYF.

The chain employs TRBV6-1 and TRBJ1-2, with D unclear. The CDR3 is made up of 11 amino acids. V lost 3 bases to trimming and J lost 6 bases, with 5 bases between them. From germline, CDR1 is MNHNS and CDR2 SASEGT. The CDR3: CASSEADGYTF. The CDR3 nucleotides read TGTGCCAGCAGTGAGGCCGATGGCTACACCTTC.

CDR3 region: CASSLEGVRVYNEQFF. The CDR3 coding sequence is TGCGCCAGCAGCTTGGAGGGGGTAAGGGTTTACAATGAGCAGTTCTTC. The gene calls are TRBV5-1 and TRBJ2-1; D might be TRBD1 (6 bases). This CDR3 region has 16 residues. Germline assignment: CDR1 SGHRS and CDR2 YFSETQ. V was cut by 0 bases and J by 4 bases, with 14 bases left in between.

This clone was picked up a small number of times. This rearrangement joins TRBV10-3 to TRBJ1-1, with D possibly TRBD1 on 6 matching bases. V shed 7 bases and J shed 1 base, with 19 bases lying between them. The CDR3 runs 16 residues. In germline, CDR1 is ENHRY, CDR2 SYGVKD. The CDR3, as DNA: TGTGCCATCAAACACAGTGCGGGGGCGGGGAACACTGAAGCTTTCTTT. It yields the protein CAIKHSAGAGNTEAFF.

The rearrangement joins TRBV14 to TRBJ2-3; TRBD1 matches at 7 bases. After removal of 4 bases from V and 5 bases from J, the junction contained 3 bases not matched to a gene. Germline V CDR1 and CDR2: SGHDN, FVKESK. CDR3 length: 13 residues. The CDR3, as DNA: TGTGCCAGCAGCCGAGGGGGCGGAGATACGCAGTATTTT. Protein sequence: CASSRGGGDTQYF.

The chain couples TRBV19 to TRBJ2-1, with D hard to call. Trimming removed 5 bases from V and 0 bases from J, with 14 bases in between. Germline values: CDR1 LNHDA, CDR2 SQIVND (reference sequence). This CDR3 is built from 16 residues. CDR3 coding DNA: TGTGCCAGTAGTTCCGGCGTTAAACGCTCCTACAATGAGCAGTTCTTC. Amino acids: CASSSGVKRSYNEQFF.

This rearrangement joins TRBV9 to TRBJ2-2, with TRBD1 matching over 8 bases. J lost 4 bases, V lost 4 bases, and 12 bases had no gene match. Germline V gives CDR1 SGDLS, CDR2 YYNGEE. The CDR3 length is 17 residues. This chain's CDR3 is CASSPPGRGRVTGELFF. The CDR3 region has the DNA TGTGCCAGCAGCCCCCCCGGCAGGGGGCGCGTCACCGGGGAGCTGTTTTTT.